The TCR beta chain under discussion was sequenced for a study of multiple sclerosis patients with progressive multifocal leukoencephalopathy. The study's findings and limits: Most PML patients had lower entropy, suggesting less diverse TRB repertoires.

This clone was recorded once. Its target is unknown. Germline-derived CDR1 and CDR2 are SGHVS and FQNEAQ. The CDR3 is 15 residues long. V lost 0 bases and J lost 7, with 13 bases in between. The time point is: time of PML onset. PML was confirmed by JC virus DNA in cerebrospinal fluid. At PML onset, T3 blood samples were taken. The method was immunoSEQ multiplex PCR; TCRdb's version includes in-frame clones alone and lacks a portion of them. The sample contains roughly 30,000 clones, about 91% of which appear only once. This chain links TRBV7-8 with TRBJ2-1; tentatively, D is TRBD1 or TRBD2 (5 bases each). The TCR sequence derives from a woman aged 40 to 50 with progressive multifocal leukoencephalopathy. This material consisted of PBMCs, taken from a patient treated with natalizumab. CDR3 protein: CASSLAPGLSNEQFF. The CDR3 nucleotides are TGTGCCAGCAGCTTAGCCCCGGGGCTCAGTAATGAGCAGTTCTTC.